This record covers a single TCR beta chain. The data stem from a study of shared clonotypes between healthy human individuals. The naive CD8 population came from CD45RO-negative cells selected for CCR7, without terminally differentiated effector memory CD45RA+ cells. The table came from immunoSEQ multiplex PCR; TCRdb's copy has only in-frame clones and leaves some out. This sample has roughly 2.1 million clones, with about 93% found just once. Germline loops: CDR1 MNHNS, CDR2 SASEGT. The CDR3 length is 15 residues. V shed 6 bases and J shed 6 bases, with 20 bases lying between them. The chain couples TRBV6-1 to TRBJ1-1; D perhaps matches TRBD1 (5 bases). The sequence derives from a man younger than 35 in good health. Some clones in this sample may be carry-over from other donors' samples. Specimen: naive CD8+ T cells from PBMCs. In DNA form, the CDR3 reads TGTGCCAGCAGCCGGGGGGAGGGTATGAGGCCTGAAGCTTTCTTT. Its translation is CASSRGEGMRPEAFF.